These 22 T cell receptor beta chains share one sample of origin, sequenced in a study of cytomegalovirus exposure and HLA in healthy donors. The PCR employed 60 Vbeta primers together with 13 Jbeta primers. The method was immunoSEQ multiplex PCR; TCRdb's version includes in-frame clones alone and lacks a portion of them. This sample's table has some 110,000 clones. The material sequenced was PBMCs. All receptors derive from a man aged 40-49 years in good health and CMV-seropositive.

The V and J genes are TRBV30 and TRBJ1-1; no clear D gene. CDR3 length: 13 residues. The V and J ends lost 0 bases and 5 bases respectively, with 10 bases between them. The germline V gene encodes CDR1 GTSNPN and CDR2 SVGIG (reference sequence). The CDR3 sequence is CAWSVDGDTEAFF. As DNA, the CDR3 is TGTGCCTGGAGTGTAGACGGGGATACTGAAGCTTTCTTT.

The chain combines TRBV19 with TRBJ2-7; 10 bases agree with TRBD1. The V and J ends lost 10 bases and 3 bases, in that order; junction bases with no gene match: 6. The CDR3 extends over 13 amino acids. Germline values: CDR1 LNHDA, CDR2 SQIVND (reference sequence). The CDR3 protein is CATVGTGDYEQYF. DNA of the CDR3: TGTGCCACGGTGGGGACAGGGGACTACGAGCAGTACTTC.

CDR3: CASSASDRGNEQYF. The CDR3 coding sequence is TGTGCCAGCAGCGCATCAGACAGGGGCAACGAGCAGTACTTC. The chain couples TRBV19 to TRBJ2-7, with 8 bases fitting TRBD1. The CDR3 consists of 14 residues. The V segment lost 9 bases and the J segment 5 bases; nucleotides outside the gene matches: 12. Germline values: CDR1 LNHDA, CDR2 SQIVND (reference sequence).

This sequence joins TRBV13 and TRBJ2-7, with D possibly TRBD1 on 6 matching bases. V was shortened by 0 bases and J by 12 bases, with 15 bases between the two germline ends. Germline CDR1 PRHDT, CDR2 FYEKMQ (reference sequence). The CDR3 runs to 13 residues. CDR3 in DNA: TGTGCCAGCAGCTTAGGGGACAGCATACGGGTGTACTTC. It encodes CASSLGDSIRVYF.

This chain uses TRBV19 with TRBJ2-6, with 7 nucleotides matching TRBD2. Germline V gene sequence: CDR1 LNHDA, CDR2 SQIVND (reference sequence). The V segment lost 6 bases and the J segment 0 bases; nucleotides outside the gene matches: 2. The CDR3 has 15 residues. CDR3 loop: CASSAGVSGANVLTF. The CDR3 DNA is TGTGCCAGTAGCGCGGGAGTCTCTGGGGCCAACGTCCTGACTTTC.

V is TRBV6-5 and J is TRBJ2-1, with D maybe TRBD2 (7 bases). The ends were cut back, 2 bases at V and 8 bases at J, with 10 bases in the middle. CDR1 is MNHEY and CDR2 is SVGAGI in the germline V gene. The CDR3 is made up of 13 amino acids. The CDR3 DNA follows: TGTGCCAGCAGTTACGCGGGGGCCTATGAGCAGTTCTTC. Its translation is CASSYAGAYEQFF.

This chain uses TRBV2 with TRBJ2-3; 12 bases are shared with TRBD2. The CDR3 length is 16 residues. The trim removed 6 bases at V and 4 bases at J, leaving 8 bases unmatched. Germline V gene data show CDR1 as SNHLY and CDR2 as FYNNEI. CDR3 in DNA: TGTGCCAGCAGGGCCCCTAGCGGGAGGGTCCCAGATACGCAGTATTTT. This encodes CASRAPSGRVPDTQYF.

The chain employs TRBV25-1 and TRBJ2-7; D possibly corresponds to TRBD1 (5 bases). The V end lost 0 bases, the J end lost 9 bases, and 15 bases lay between the germline ends. Germline values: CDR1 MGHDK, CDR2 SYGVNS. CDR3 length equals 14 residues. CDR3: CASSEYPTVQGQYF. For the CDR3, the DNA is TGTGCCAGCAGTGAATATCCTACGGTCCAGGGGCAGTACTTC.

The gene calls are TRBV29-1 and TRBJ2-1; 9 nucleotides match TRBD1. CDR3 size: 10 residues. Germline assignment: CDR1 SQVTM and CDR2 ANQGSEA. V was clipped by 6 bases and J by 16 bases; unmatched bases: 7. In nucleotides, the CDR3 is TGCAGCGTCGGCGGGACAGGGTACTTCTTC. Protein product: CSVGGTGYFF.

The chain has TRBV29-1 and TRBJ1-1, with D possibly TRBD1 on 5 matching bases. V was trimmed by 6 bases and J by 0 bases, leaving 11 bases between them. Germline values: CDR1 SQVTM, CDR2 ANQGSEA. The CDR3 consists of 13 residues. This chain's CDR3 is CSVTTEMNTEAFF. Written as DNA, the CDR3 is TGCAGCGTCACGACAGAGATGAACACTGAAGCTTTCTTT.

The rearrangement links TRBV30 to TRBJ2-1; no clear D gene. Trimming removed 2 bases at V and 7 bases at J, with 6 bases between. The CDR3 contains 11 residues. CDR1 GTSNPN and CDR2 SVGIG come from the germline V gene (reference sequence). This CDR3 reads CAWSTRNEQFF. The CDR3, as DNA: TGTGCCTGGAGTACGAGGAATGAGCAGTTCTTC.

J is TRBJ1-1 and V is TRBV11-3; 7 nucleotides line up with TRBD1. The CDR3 is made up of 16 amino acids. Germline V gene sequence: CDR1 SGHNT, CDR2 YENEEA. Trimming removed 4 bases from V and 1 base from J; junction bases left unmatched: 9. The CDR3 loop is CASSSGTASSNTEAFF. DNA for the CDR3: TGTGCCAGCAGCTCCGGGACAGCGAGCTCGAACACTGAAGCTTTCTTT.

J is TRBJ2-5 and V is TRBV5-1, with a possible D match to TRBD1 (5 bases). This CDR3 spans 15 amino acids. Germline values: CDR1 SGHRS, CDR2 YFSETQ. V lost 3 bases to trimming and J lost 5 bases, with 17 bases between them. CDR3 region: CASSWWRQGGETQYF. The CDR3 nucleotides read TGCGCCAGCAGCTGGTGGCGGCAGGGTGGTGAGACCCAGTACTTC.

The V gene is TRBV7-9, the J gene TRBJ2-3; 8 bases line up with TRBD2. Trimming removed 3 bases from V and 0 bases from J; junction bases left unmatched: 2. The CDR3 length is 15 residues. The germline CDR1 and CDR2 sequences are SEHNR and FQNEAQ (reference sequence). CDR3 protein: CASSFSGVSTDTQYF. The CDR3 bases are TGTGCCAGCAGCTTTAGCGGGGTTAGCACAGATACGCAGTATTTT.

Comments on this clone: The junction shows a germline mismatch at one end, possibly a read error. This rearrangement joins TRBV12-5 to TRBJ2-7; 13 bases match TRBD2. Germline lookup yields CDR1 LGHNT and CDR2 FRNRAP. This CDR3 spans 18 amino acids. This CDR3 is CASGPTSGRALSSSEQYF. In DNA, the CDR3 is TGTGCTAGTGGTCCAACTAGCGGGAGGGCCTTAAGTTCCTCCGAGCAGTACTTC.

The chain couples TRBV28 to TRBJ1-5; possibly TRBD1 for D (5 bases). CDR1 is MDHEN and CDR2 is SYDVKM in the germline V gene. V dropped 3 bases and J dropped 0 bases, with 12 bases sitting between them. This CDR3 is built from 16 residues. The CDR3 sequence: CASSFLREGSNQPQHF. In DNA form, the CDR3 reads TGTGCCAGCAGTTTCCTCAGGGAGGGTAGCAATCAGCCCCAGCATTTT. Variable domain in full (rest from reference TRBV28 and TRBJ1-5): DVKVTQSSRYLVKRTGEKVFLECVQDMDHENMFWYRQDPGLGLRLIYFSYDVKMKEKGDIPEGYSVSREKKERFSLILESASTNQTSMYLCASSFLREGSNQPQHFGDGTRLSIL.

This chain joins TRBV18 and TRBJ1-5; no definite D call. This CDR3 spans 12 amino acids. Between the trimmed V and J ends, which lost 6 bases and 7 bases, there was a span of 10 bases. CDR1 and CDR2 from the germline V gene are KGHSH and LQKENI. As DNA, the CDR3 is TGTGCCAGCTCCACCCGGGGACAGCCCCAGCATTTT. Translation gives CASSTRGQPQHF.

This chain links TRBV5-1 with TRBJ2-2, with D possibly TRBD2 on 5 matching bases. CDR3 length equals 12 residues. Between the trimmed V and J ends, which lost 4 bases and 7 bases, there was a span of 8 bases. Germline CDR1 and CDR2: SGHRS and YFSETQ. The CDR3: CASSRDGGELFF. Here the CDR3 DNA reads TGCGCCAGCAGCCGGGATGGCGGGGAGCTGTTTTTT.

This chain connects TRBV7-8 to TRBJ2-7; D unresolved. This CDR3 is built from 14 residues. V lost 1 base, J lost 3 bases, and 10 bases lay in between. Looked up from germline, CDR1 is SGHVS and CDR2 is FQNEAQ. CDR3 sequence reads: CASSLGQQDYEQYF. In DNA form, the CDR3 reads TGTGCCAGCAGCTTAGGTCAACAAGACTACGAGCAGTACTTC.

V gene TRBV27 combines with J gene TRBJ1-5; D is uncertain. CDR3 size: 14 residues. V dropped 6 bases and J dropped 6 bases, with 15 bases sitting between them. Germline V gives CDR1 MNHEY, CDR2 SMNVEV (reference sequence). The chain's CDR3 is CASSQTTTGQPQHF. CDR3 sequence (DNA): TGTGCCAGCAGCCAGACCACCACGGGTCAGCCCCAGCATTTT.

This chain joins TRBV11-2 and TRBJ2-7, with TRBD2 matching over 7 bases. The CDR3 has 15 amino acids. The ends lost 6 bases at V and 3 bases at J; junction bases unmatched: 11. Germline CDR1 reads SGHAT; CDR2 reads FQNNGV. CDR3 sequence reads: CASSRGGAGDYEQYF. In nucleotides, the CDR3 is TGTGCCAGCAGTAGAGGAGGGGCGGGAGACTACGAGCAGTACTTC. Combining the CDR3 with reference TRBV11-2 and TRBJ2-7 gives the whole variable domain EAGVAQSPRYKIIEKRQSVAFWCNPISGHATLYWYQQILGQGPKLLIQFQNNGVVDDSQLPKDRFSAERLKGVDSTLKIQPAKLEDSAVYLCASSRGGAGDYEQYFGPGTRLTVT.

J is TRBJ2-5 and V is TRBV19, with 8 bases lining up with TRBD1. The CDR3 contains 15 residues. V lost 4 bases and J lost 3; bases outside the gene matches: 7. The V gene's germline CDR1 is LNHDA and CDR2 SQIVND (reference sequence). The CDR3 nucleotides read TGTGCCAGTAGTAGCCCCGGGACAGGAGAAGAGACCCAGTACTTC. Amino acids: CASSSPGTGEETQYF.